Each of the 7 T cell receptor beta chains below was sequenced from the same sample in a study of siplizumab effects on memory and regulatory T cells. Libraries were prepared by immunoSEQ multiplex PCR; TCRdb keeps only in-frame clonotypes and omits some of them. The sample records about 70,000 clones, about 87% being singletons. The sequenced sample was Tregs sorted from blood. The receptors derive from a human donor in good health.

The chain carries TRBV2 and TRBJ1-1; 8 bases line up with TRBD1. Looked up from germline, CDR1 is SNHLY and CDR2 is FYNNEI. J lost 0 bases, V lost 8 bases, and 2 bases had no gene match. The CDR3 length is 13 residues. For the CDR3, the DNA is TGTGCCAGCGAGGGACAGGTGAACACTGAAGCTTTCTTT. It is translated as CASEGQVNTEAFF.

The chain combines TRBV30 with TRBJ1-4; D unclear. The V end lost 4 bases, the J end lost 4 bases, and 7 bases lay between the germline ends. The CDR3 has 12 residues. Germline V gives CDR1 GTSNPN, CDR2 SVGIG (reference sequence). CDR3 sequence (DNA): TGTGCCTGGAACAAAATTAATGAAAAACTGTTTTTT. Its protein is CAWNKINEKLFF.

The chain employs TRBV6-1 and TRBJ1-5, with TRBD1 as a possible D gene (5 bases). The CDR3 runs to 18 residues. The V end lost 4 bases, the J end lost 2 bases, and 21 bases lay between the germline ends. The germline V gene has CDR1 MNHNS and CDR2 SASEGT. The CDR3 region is CASSVWQGLGVGNQPQHF. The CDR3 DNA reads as TGTGCCAGCAGTGTGTGGCAGGGATTGGGCGTGGGCAATCAGCCCCAGCATTTT.

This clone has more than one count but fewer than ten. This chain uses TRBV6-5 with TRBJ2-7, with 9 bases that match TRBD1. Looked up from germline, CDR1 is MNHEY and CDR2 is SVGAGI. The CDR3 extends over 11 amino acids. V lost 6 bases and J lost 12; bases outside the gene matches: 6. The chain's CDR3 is CASRGGTGLYF. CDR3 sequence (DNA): TGTGCCAGCAGGGGAGGGACAGGGCTGTACTTC.

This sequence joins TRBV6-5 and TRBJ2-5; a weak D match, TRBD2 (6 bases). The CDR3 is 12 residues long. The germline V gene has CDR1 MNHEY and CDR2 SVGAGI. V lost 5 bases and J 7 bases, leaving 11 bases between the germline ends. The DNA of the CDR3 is TGTGCCAGCAGTCCGACTAGAGGGACCCAGTACTTC. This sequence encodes CASSPTRGTQYF.

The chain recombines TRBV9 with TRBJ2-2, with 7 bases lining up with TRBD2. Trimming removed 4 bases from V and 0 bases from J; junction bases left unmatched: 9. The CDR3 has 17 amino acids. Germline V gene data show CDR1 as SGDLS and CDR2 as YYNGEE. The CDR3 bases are TGTGCCAGCAGCAAAACTCCCGGGACTACGAACACCGGGGAGCTGTTTTTT. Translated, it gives CASSKTPGTTNTGELFF.

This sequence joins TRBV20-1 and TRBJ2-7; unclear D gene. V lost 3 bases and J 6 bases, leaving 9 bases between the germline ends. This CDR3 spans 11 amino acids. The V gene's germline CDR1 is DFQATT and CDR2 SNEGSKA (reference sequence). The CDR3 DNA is TGCAGTGCTAGGCTAATGAGCGAGCAGTACTTC. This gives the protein CSARLMSEQYF.